The clone carrying this T cell receptor beta chain occurred many times. MiXCR, run by TCRdb on the 5' RACE reads, gives a single entry per CDR3 protein. Among roughly 250,000 distinct CDR3 sequences listed, about 9.1% were seen once. The record originates from a study of CD8 T cells in ankylosing spondylitis. V was shortened by 6 bases and J by 6 bases, with 21 bases between the two germline ends. This CDR3 is 15 amino acids long. CDR1 DFQATT and CDR2 SNEGSKA come from the germline V gene (reference sequence). The TCR comes from a male donor with ankylosing spondylitis or in good health (not recorded which). The sample consisted of blood, either unsorted or a sorted T cell fraction (not recorded which). The V gene is TRBV20-1, the J gene TRBJ2-1, with D possibly called TRBD1 or TRBD2 (5 bases each). Here the CDR3 reads CSATRTGSGGNEQFF. The CDR3 DNA reads TGCAGTGCGACGAGGACTGGGTCTGGGGGCAATGAGCAGTTCTTC.